This T cell receptor (beta chain) was sequenced in a study of T cell responses to AZD1222 COVID-19 vaccine. Whole-study results and caveats: The donor cohort was predominantly white British with a female majority, and clonal diversity may have been underestimated. After two AZD1222 doses, spike-specific TCR breadth and depth rose versus day 0.

As to this clone: Its antigen remains unidentified.

Sequencing was performed with immunoSEQ multiplex PCR; in TCRdb, only in-frame clones are kept and a portion is missing. The data hold about 150,000 clones, with about nine tenths observed a single time. The germline V and J ends were trimmed by 2 bases and 2 bases, with 7 bases remaining between them. Germline V gene lookup returns CDR1 SGHKS and CDR2 YYEKEE (reference sequence). The CDR3 has 13 residues. The sequencing here drew on peripheral blood, taken on day 0 of AZD1222 vaccination. This TCR was recovered from an adult in good health. The genes are TRBV5-5 and TRBJ2-5; D possibly corresponds to TRBD2 (5 bases). The CDR3 sequence is CASSLGGQETQYF. The CDR3 DNA reads TGTGCCAGCAGCTTAGGCGGGCAAGAGACCCAGTACTTC.